A single T cell receptor (beta chain) is shown here with its context. The antigen is not known. Genomic DNA templated the TCR beta VDJ and CDR3 profiling. MiXCR was run by TCRdb on the reads, yielding one entry per CDR3 protein. Altogether around 210,000 distinct CDR3 sequences are present, roughly 60% being singletons, with the ten largest covering roughly 53%. Only patients with CD8+CD57+ cell expansion on flow cytometry were chosen for sequencing. This record comes from a study of CD8+CD57+ T cells in acquired aplastic anemia. As for the study in general: Sorted CD4+ plus CD8+ cells gave DNA averaging about 3.2 ug. Study findings and constraints: No significant patient-versus-control difference appeared in CD8+ Simpson's diversity.

The germline gives CDR1 SEHNR, CDR2 FQNEAQ (reference sequence). This CDR3 comprises 14 residues. The V end lost 4 bases, the J end lost 5 bases, and 14 bases lay between the germline ends. The sequenced sample was sorted CD4+, CD8+, or CD8+CD57+ T cells (not recorded which) from PBMCs. This sequence was found in a human donor with aplastic anemia. V usage is TRBV7-9 and J usage is TRBJ2-5; either TRBD1 or TRBD2 may fit D (5 bases each). CDR3 residues: CASSSGTPRETQYF. CDR3 coding DNA: TGTGCCAGCAGCTCCGGGACGCCGCGGGAGACCCAGTACTTC.